What follows are 18 T cell receptor beta chains derived from one specimen sequenced in a study of T cell responses to AZD1222 COVID-19 vaccine. The table came from immunoSEQ multiplex PCR; TCRdb's copy has only in-frame clones and leaves some out. This table has about 160,000 clones, 94% appearing once. Here the sequenced sample was peripheral blood, taken on day 0 of AZD1222 vaccination. The receptors come from an adult in good health.

J is TRBJ1-6 and V is TRBV2, with TRBD1 matching 9 bases. The V gene end was trimmed by 0 bases and the J gene end by 9 bases; junction bases not matched to a gene: 6. This CDR3 has 16 amino acids. Germline CDR1 and CDR2: SNHLY and FYNNEI. The CDR3 reads CASSEALQGAVSPLHF. DNA for the CDR3: TGTGCCAGCAGTGAAGCGTTACAGGGGGCTGTTTCACCCCTCCACTTT.

The chain carries TRBV6-5 and TRBJ1-5; 8 bases are a match to TRBD1. Germline CDR1 MNHEY, CDR2 SVGAGI. Trimming removed 9 bases from V and 2 bases from J; junction bases left unmatched: 3. The CDR3 is 13 residues long. CDR3: CASGQGGNQPQHF. The CDR3, as DNA: TGTGCCAGTGGACAGGGAGGCAATCAGCCCCAGCATTTT.

The rearrangement joins TRBV6-5 to TRBJ2-7; 9 bases agree with TRBD1. Germline lookup yields CDR1 MNHEY and CDR2 SVGAGI. Trimming cost V 6 bases and J 7 bases; bases outside gene matches: 13. CDR3 length: 15 amino acids. CDR3 sequence reads: CASRQDRGTHREQYV. CDR3 DNA sequence: TGTGCCAGCAGACAGGACAGGGGTACTCATCGGGAGCAGTACGTC.

The chain has TRBV4-1 and TRBJ1-1; tentative D call: TRBD1 (6 bases). CDR3 length: 14 residues. Germline V gives CDR1 MGHRA, CDR2 YSYEKL. V was clipped by 4 bases and J by 3 bases, with 12 bases between them. CDR3 amino acids: CASSPGEVYTEAFF. The CDR3 DNA reads TGCGCCAGCAGCCCAGGGGAGGTTTACACTGAAGCTTTCTTT.

This rearrangement joins TRBV7-3 to TRBJ2-7; unclear D gene. From germline, CDR1 is SGHTA and CDR2 FQGTGA. The CDR3 totals 14 residues. V shed 10 bases and J shed 6 bases, with 22 bases lying between them. The DNA of the CDR3 is TGTGCCAACCCCGGTGGGGATCCTTCGGTCGAGCAGTACGTC. This codes for CANPGGDPSVEQYV.

This clone was picked up one time. This sequence joins TRBV19 and TRBJ1-2, with TRBD1 as a possible D gene (5 bases). Germline V lookup: CDR1 LNHDA, CDR2 SQIVND (reference sequence). V was trimmed by 5 bases and J by 4 bases, leaving 14 bases between them. The CDR3 spans 14 residues. Written as DNA, the CDR3 is TGTGCCAGTAGTCCATCCGGGACTCTCTATGGCTACACCTTC. Its protein product is CASSPSGTLYGYTF.

CDR3 loop: CASSLTPPVQGNSPLHF. The CDR3 bases are TGTGCCAGCAGTCTTACCCCCCCGGTCCAAGGCAATTCACCCCTCCACTTT. This chain uses TRBV6-6 with TRBJ1-6, with D unresolved. CDR3 length equals 17 residues. CDR1 is MNHNY, CDR2 SVGAGI, per germline (reference sequence). V gave up 5 bases and J gave up 7 bases, with 21 bases separating them.

The chain has TRBV21-1 and TRBJ1-1; TRBD1 is the table's D call and was not checked against the DNA. TRBV21-1 counts as a pseudogene. The CDR3 is 15 amino acids. Here the CDR3 reads CASSKRWTGDTEAFF. CDR3 coding DNA: TGTGCCAGCAGCAAAAGGTGGACAGGGGACACTGAAGCTTTCTTT.

The chain employs TRBV7-2 and TRBJ2-1, with 9 bases identical to TRBD2. The CDR3 totals 16 residues. V lost 8 bases and J lost 4; bases outside the gene matches: 12. The germline gives CDR1 SGHTA, CDR2 FQGNSA. The CDR3 sequence is CASSLYLAGSYNEQFF. The CDR3 DNA sequence: TGTGCCAGCTCCCTCTACCTAGCGGGAAGTTACAATGAGCAGTTCTTC.

The genes are TRBV6-5 and TRBJ1-5, with D possibly matching TRBD1 (6 bases). CDR1 is MNHEY and CDR2 is SVGAGI in the germline V gene. Trimming took off 6 bases at V and 3 bases at J, with 9 bases between the two ends. This CDR3 has 13 amino acids. CDR3 residues: CASRGQSNQPQHF. In nucleotides, the CDR3 is TGTGCCAGCAGAGGACAGTCCAATCAGCCCCAGCATTTT.

The chain carries TRBV7-9 and TRBJ2-1; 9 nucleotides match TRBD2. The CDR3 is 19 residues long. V gave up 5 bases and J gave up 1 base; unmatched junction bases: 15. Germline loops: CDR1 SEHNR, CDR2 FQNEAQ (reference sequence). The CDR3 is CASSPRLREGRWSYNEQFF. CDR3 sequence (DNA): TGTGCCAGCAGCCCGCGCTTGCGGGAGGGCCGGTGGTCCTACAATGAGCAGTTCTTC.

This chain joins TRBV4-2 and TRBJ2-1; D may be TRBD2 (7 bases). The V end was cut by 0 bases, the J end by 5 bases, with 14 bases between. There are 16 residues in the CDR3. Germline loops: CDR1 LGHNA, CDR2 YNFKEQ. CDR3: CASSQDWEGGNNEQFF. The CDR3 DNA reads TGTGCCAGCAGCCAAGATTGGGAGGGGGGTAACAATGAGCAGTTCTTC.

This rearrangement joins TRBV15 to TRBJ2-5; D unclear. The CDR3 runs to 15 residues. The V gene's germline CDR1 is LNHNV and CDR2 YYDKDF (reference sequence). V dropped 0 bases and J dropped 4 bases, with 12 bases sitting between them. The DNA of the CDR3 is TGTGCCACCAGCAGAGATCAAGTATCAGGAGAGACCCAGTACTTC. Its translation is CATSRDQVSGETQYF. Combining the CDR3 with reference TRBV15 and TRBJ2-5 gives the whole variable domain DAMVIQNPRYQVTQFGKPVTLSCSQTLNHNVMYWYQQKSSQAPKLLFHYYDKDFNNEADTPDNFQSRRPNTSFCFLDIRSPGLGDTAMYLCATSRDQVSGETQYFGPGTRLLVL.

The gene calls are TRBV9 and TRBJ2-3, with D possibly being TRBD2 (5 bases). Germline assignment: CDR1 SGDLS and CDR2 YYNGEE. V shed 0 bases and J shed 4 bases, with 12 bases lying between them. CDR3 length: 15 amino acids. The CDR3 sequence is CASSVGSSWADTQYF. CDR3 coding DNA: TGTGCCAGCAGCGTAGGGTCTAGCTGGGCAGATACGCAGTATTTT.

The chain uses TRBV30 and TRBJ1-2, with D maybe TRBD1 (5 bases). The ends were cut back, 2 bases at V and 4 bases at J, with 8 bases in the middle. CDR3 length equals 12 residues. Germline V gene lookup returns CDR1 GTSNPN and CDR2 SVGIG (reference sequence). CDR3 in DNA: TGTGCCTGGAGTATAGGGGCCTATGGCTACACCTTC. Translation gives CAWSIGAYGYTF. Full variable domain (rest looked up from reference TRBV30 and TRBJ1-2): SQTIHQWPATLVQPVGSPLSLECTVEGTSNPNLYWYRQAAGRGLQLLFYSVGIGQISSEVPQNLSASRPQDRQFILSSKKLLLSDSGFYLCAWSIGAYGYTFGSGTRLTVV.

V is TRBV7-8 and J is TRBJ2-1, with 11 bases aligning to TRBD2. This CDR3 is built from 14 residues. The trim removed 4 bases at V and 6 bases at J, leaving 2 bases unmatched. Germline V CDR1 and CDR2: SGHVS, FQNEAQ. CDR3 bases: TGTGCCAGCAGCTCCGGGACTAGCGGCAATGAGCAGTTCTTC. Its protein product is CASSSGTSGNEQFF.

The chain uses TRBV11-2 and TRBJ2-1; TRBD2 aligns across 11 bases. The J segment lost 5 bases and the V segment lost 5 bases, leaving 5 bases of the junction unmatched. The CDR3 consists of 15 residues. Germline-derived CDR1 and CDR2 are SGHAT and FQNNGV. CDR3 residues: CASSQLAGVNNEQFF. The CDR3, as DNA: TGTGCCAGCAGCCAACTAGCGGGAGTAAACAATGAGCAGTTCTTC.

The chain couples TRBV6-6 to TRBJ1-3; no firm D call. This CDR3 region has 14 residues. Germline CDR1 reads MNHNY; CDR2 reads SVGAGI (reference sequence). V was cut by 2 bases and J by 2 bases, with 7 bases left in between. In DNA form, the CDR3 reads TGTGCCAGCAGTTACAACATGCCTGGAAACACCATATATTTT. Residues: CASSYNMPGNTIYF.